These 21 T cell receptor beta chains were all obtained from the same sample, sequenced in a study of T cell repertoires in cytomegalovirus infection. TCRdb used MiXCR to reprocess the reads, holding one entry per CDR3 protein. The data contain nearly 700,000 distinct CDR3 sequences, roughly 36% of them seen just once; the ten biggest clones take up about 20%. Their antigens remain unidentified. This specimen consisted of cultured PBMCs, obtained from culture after CMV antigen stimulation. The receptor source for this set is a human donor in good health (CMV status not recorded). Some clones in this sample may be carry-over from other donors' samples.

This chain connects TRBV14 to TRBJ2-1, with 8 bases identical to TRBD2. CDR3 length: 16 amino acids. V lost 2 bases to trimming and J lost 7 bases; unmatched junction nucleotides: 10. Germline V gives CDR1 SGHDN, CDR2 FVKESK. Written as DNA, the CDR3 is TGTGCCAGCAGCCAATGGCTAGCGGGCCCTCAAAATGAGCAGTTCTTC. Translation gives CASSQWLAGPQNEQFF.

At least ten counts were recorded for this clonotype. This rearrangement joins TRBV7-2 to TRBJ1-2; D unresolved. CDR1 is SGHTA, CDR2 FQGNSA, per germline. Trimming pared 1 base from V and 8 bases from J, leaving 14 bases between. CDR3 length: 14 amino acids. The CDR3 loop is CASSLEGPILGYTF. CDR3 nucleotides: TGTGCCAGCAGCTTAGAAGGCCCCATTTTGGGCTACACCTTC. Together with reference TRBV7-2 and TRBJ1-2, the CDR3 gives the full variable domain: GAGVSQSPSNKVTEKGKDVELRCDPISGHTALYWYRQSLGQGLEFLIYFQGNSAPDKSGLPSDRFSAERTGGSVSTLTIQRTQQEDSAVYLCASSLEGPILGYTFGSGTRLTVV.

In this sample, this clonotype turned up a few times. The V gene is TRBV11-2, the J gene TRBJ2-7; TRBD1 might be the D (6 bases). The CDR3 loop spans 14 amino acids. The germline CDR1 and CDR2 sequences are SGHAT and FQNNGV. V lost 2 bases and J 3 bases, leaving 11 bases between the germline ends. The CDR3 spells CASSLSQGLYEQYF. The CDR3 DNA is TGTGCCAGCAGCTTATCACAGGGCCTCTACGAGCAGTACTTC.

Worth noting for this clonotype: A much larger clonotype is one base distant, so this may be a read error. V usage is TRBV7-2 and J usage is TRBJ2-3, with 9 bases matching TRBD1. The germline V gene has CDR1 SGHTA and CDR2 FQGNSA. Trimming at V came to 5 bases and at J to 8 bases, leaving 2 bases not matched to a gene. This CDR3 contains 12 residues. The CDR3 coding sequence is TGTGCCAGCAGCACACAGGGGGCTACGCAGTATTTT. Translation: CASSTQGATQYF.

This clonotype was observed a handful of times. The rearrangement joins TRBV10-3 to TRBJ1-5; TRBD1 might be the D (6 bases). The CDR3 spans 13 residues. Trimming cost V 10 bases and J 4 bases, with 14 bases left between them. CDR1 and CDR2 (germline): ENHRY, SYGVKD. CDR3 residues: CASTGIRNQPQHF. The DNA for the CDR3 is TGTGCCAGTACAGGGATAAGAAATCAGCCCCAGCATTTT.

V usage is TRBV6-5 and J usage is TRBJ2-3; TRBD1 is a possible D gene (6 bases). Germline CDR1 is MNHEY and CDR2 is SVGAGI. V lost 0 bases and J 2 bases, leaving 18 bases between the germline ends. The CDR3 covers 18 residues. The CDR3 bases are TGTGCCAGCAGTTACTCGATCCGGGACACACTGGCCACAGATACGCAGTATTTT. This sequence encodes CASSYSIRDTLATDTQYF.

The CDR3 DNA reads TGTGCCAGCAGTGAGGTTACTCGCGGCTCCTACGAGCAGTACTTC. Its translation is CASSEVTRGSYEQYF. The gene calls are TRBV6-1 and TRBJ2-7; D gene unclear. Trimming shortened V by 3 bases and J by 0 bases, and 12 bases separated the two germline ends. This CDR3 has 15 amino acids. CDR1 MNHNS and CDR2 SASEGT come from the germline V gene.

The V gene is TRBV27, the J gene TRBJ1-6; 9 bases are shared with TRBD1. CDR3 length: 14 residues. V shed 6 bases and J 8 bases; nucleotides not matched to a gene: 5. Germline CDR1 MNHEY, CDR2 SMNVEV (reference sequence). CDR3 residues: CASRITGGDSPLHF. In DNA, the CDR3 is TGTGCCAGCAGGATTACAGGGGGCGATTCACCCCTCCACTTT.

This sequence joins TRBV6-5 and TRBJ2-7; the D gene could be TRBD1 or TRBD2 (5 bases each). The CDR3 is made up of 13 amino acids. V was cut by 0 bases and J by 6 bases, with 9 bases left in between. From germline, CDR1 is MNHEY and CDR2 SVGAGI. The CDR3 DNA follows: TGTGCCAGCAGTTACTCCCCTGGGGGCGAGCAGTACTTC. This gives the protein CASSYSPGGEQYF.

The chain combines TRBV19 with TRBJ1-2, with a weak D call TRBD1 (6 bases). The CDR3 totals 12 residues. Germline-derived CDR1 and CDR2 are LNHDA and SQIVND (reference sequence). V was shortened by 7 bases and J by 4 bases, with 10 bases between the two germline ends. The CDR3 sequence is CASTGVGYGYTF. The CDR3 coding sequence is TGTGCCAGTACAGGGGTCGGCTATGGCTACACCTTC.

This clonotype was counted between two and nine times. V is TRBV15 and J is TRBJ2-7; 8 positions agree with TRBD1. This CDR3 comprises 16 residues. Trimming cost V 1 base and J 0 bases; bases outside gene matches: 5. Germline CDR1 reads LNHNV; CDR2 reads YYDKDF (reference sequence). CDR3 sequence: CATSRVLGQASYEQYF. CDR3 DNA: TGTGCCACCAGCAGAGTTTTGGGACAGGCCTCCTACGAGCAGTACTTC.

The chain uses TRBV5-6 and TRBJ2-4; TRBD2 might be the D (6 bases). This CDR3 has 12 residues. CDR1 is SGHDT, CDR2 YYEEEE, per germline. Trimming removed 3 bases at V and 7 bases at J, with 8 bases between. CDR3 DNA: TGTGCCAGCAGCTGGGGGACTAACATTCAGTACTTC. Residues: CASSWGTNIQYF.

The CDR3 coding sequence is TGTGCCAGCAGCCGGTGGGGGACTAGCGGGGGGCTCACAGATACGCAGTATTTT. This encodes CASSRWGTSGGLTDTQYF. J is TRBJ2-3 and V is TRBV7-2, with 15 bases identical to TRBD2. The CDR3 totals 18 residues. The J segment lost 2 bases and the V segment lost 5 bases, leaving 8 bases of the junction unmatched. Germline V lookup: CDR1 SGHTA, CDR2 FQGNSA.

This sequence joins TRBV28 and TRBJ2-1, with 8 bases lining up with TRBD2. The CDR3 loop spans 17 amino acids. The V gene's germline CDR1 is MDHEN and CDR2 SYDVKM. V lost 4 bases and J lost 12; bases outside the gene matches: 20. This chain's CDR3 is CASSYWDHYESRGGQFF. In nucleotides, the CDR3 is TGTGCCAGCAGTTACTGGGACCACTACGAATCTCGGGGGGGGCAGTTCTTC.

There are many counts of this clonotype. The V and J genes are TRBV7-2 and TRBJ1-3; no definite D call. V shed 6 bases and J shed 0 bases, with 9 bases lying between them. Germline V lookup: CDR1 SGHTA, CDR2 FQGNSA. The CDR3 length is 14 residues. The CDR3 region is CASRLTSSGNTIYF. The CDR3 DNA reads as TGTGCCAGCAGACTGACCAGCTCTGGAAACACCATATATTTT.

The CDR3 sequence is CSARPPGLSNSPLHF. Written as DNA, the CDR3 is TGCAGTGCTAGACCTCCGGGACTGTCAAATTCACCCCTCCACTTT. The rearrangement joins TRBV20-1 to TRBJ1-6; maybe TRBD1 (5 bases). The V end lost 2 bases, the J end lost 7 bases, and 15 bases lay between the germline ends. CDR1 DFQATT and CDR2 SNEGSKA come from the germline V gene (reference sequence). This CDR3 has 15 amino acids.

The genes are TRBV7-8 and TRBJ1-1; D is ambiguous. The CDR3 sequence is 13 residues long. Germline CDR1 and CDR2: SGHVS and FQNEAQ. V was pared by 5 bases and J by 7 bases, with 14 bases between. The CDR3 DNA follows: TGTGCCAGCAGCGCTCTTTTGGGGAATGAAGCTTTCTTT. Encoded protein: CASSALLGNEAFF.

This clonotype was seen a few times. The chain carries TRBV7-8 and TRBJ1-3; TRBD1 aligns across 9 bases. Germline V lookup: CDR1 SGHVS, CDR2 FQNEAQ. This CDR3 has 15 amino acids. Losses at the gene ends were 3 bases for V and 4 bases for J; bases not matched to a gene: 4. CDR3 DNA: TGTGCCAGCAGCTTGTCGGGGACAGGGGGAAACACCATATATTTT. Amino acid sequence: CASSLSGTGGNTIYF.

This rearrangement joins TRBV14 to TRBJ1-1; D unclear. Germline CDR1 is SGHDN and CDR2 is FVKESK. This CDR3 contains 20 residues. The V and J ends lost 3 bases and 0 bases respectively, with 26 bases between them. CDR3 in amino acids: CASSQTIRQLWSKMNTEAFF. CDR3 DNA: TGTGCCAGCAGCCAGACTATCAGGCAACTGTGGTCCAAAATGAACACTGAAGCTTTCTTT.

There are a few counts of this clonotype. The chain recombines TRBV12-3 or TRBV12-4 with TRBJ1-5; no firm D call. V shed 3 bases and J shed 6 bases, with 6 bases lying between them. This CDR3 comprises 12 residues. The CDR3 DNA sequence: TGTGCCAGCAGTTTTACTCGTCAGCCCCAGCATTTT. It is translated as CASSFTRQPQHF.

The chain recombines TRBV20-1 with TRBJ2-5, with D perhaps matching TRBD2 (5 bases). CDR3 length: 13 residues. Trimming left V 6 bases short and J 4 bases short, with 15 bases between. CDR1 is DFQATT, CDR2 SNEGSKA, per germline (reference sequence). CDR3 residues: CSAHRGRGETQYF. CDR3 bases: TGCAGTGCCCATCGCGGCCGGGGAGAGACCCAGTACTTC.